These 26 T cell receptor beta chains share one sample of origin, sequenced in a study of shared clonotypes between healthy human individuals. Only in-frame clones appear in the TCRdb table, and some are missing; sequencing was by immunoSEQ multiplex PCR. Among fewer than 1.8 million clones listed, 98% to 99% were seen once. The specimen sequenced was naive CD4+ T cells sorted from blood. Described subset: CD45RA+ positively selected. The receptors stem from a man younger than 40 in good health.

To note about this clone: Other DNA variants within this sample encode the same CDR3. The V call is TRBV5-1, the J call TRBJ2-1; TRBD2 matches at 14 bases. Germline V lookup: CDR1 SGHRS, CDR2 YFSETQ. This CDR3 region has 15 residues. Trimming removed 4 bases from V and 7 bases from J; junction bases left unmatched: 4. The CDR3 DNA is TGCGCCAGCAGCAGGGGACTAGCGGGAGTAAATGAGCAGTTCTTC. This gives the protein CASSRGLAGVNEQFF.

In its sample, this clone was seen once. The gene calls are TRBV9 and TRBJ1-1; 7 nucleotides agree with TRBD1. Trimming at V came to 3 bases and at J to 0 bases, leaving 5 bases not matched to a gene. CDR1 and CDR2 from the germline V gene are SGDLS and YYNGEE. The CDR3 totals 15 residues. The chain's CDR3 is CASSARGSMNTEAFF. DNA of the CDR3: TGTGCCAGCAGCGCCAGGGGGAGCATGAACACTGAAGCTTTCTTT. The full variable domain, rest sourced from reference TRBV9 and TRBJ1-1, is DSGVTQTPKHLITATGQRVTLRCSPRSGDLSVYWYQQSLDQGLQFLIQYYNGEERAKGNILERFSAQQFPDLHSELNLSSLELGDSALYFCASSARGSMNTEAFFGQGTRLTVV.

The chain couples TRBV11-2 to TRBJ1-4; 8 bases agree with TRBD1. The trim removed 5 bases at V and 7 bases at J, leaving 12 bases unmatched. Germline CDR1 and CDR2: SGHAT and FQNNGV. The CDR3 is made up of 16 amino acids. The CDR3 DNA follows: TGTGCCAGCAGCGCACGTATCAGGGGGCTGGGTGAAAAACTGTTTTTT. As protein: CASSARIRGLGEKLFF. Drawing the rest from reference TRBV11-2 and TRBJ1-4, the complete variable domain is EAGVAQSPRYKIIEKRQSVAFWCNPISGHATLYWYQQILGQGPKLLIQFQNNGVVDDSQLPKDRFSAERLKGVDSTLKIQPAKLEDSAVYLCASSARIRGLGEKLFFGSGTQLSVL.

This chain uses TRBV9 with TRBJ2-1; the match to TRBD1 covers 9 bases. The CDR3 totals 16 residues. J lost 1 base, V lost 4 bases, and 6 bases had no gene match. Looked up from germline, CDR1 is SGDLS and CDR2 is YYNGEE. CDR3 nucleotides: TGTGCCAGCAGCTCGGCCGGGACAGGGTCCTACAATGAGCAGTTCTTC. Translating gives CASSSAGTGSYNEQFF.

The chain couples TRBV30 to TRBJ1-5; 7 nucleotides match TRBD1. The CDR3 contains 14 residues. The V and J ends lost 5 bases and 2 bases, in that order; junction bases with no gene match: 6. Looked up from germline, CDR1 is GTSNPN and CDR2 is SVGIG (reference sequence). Here the CDR3 DNA reads TGTGCCTGGTCGACAGGGCTCGGCAATCAGCCCCAGCATTTT. This encodes CAWSTGLGNQPQHF. The entire variable domain, with the rest obtained from reference TRBV30 and TRBJ1-5, is as follows: SQTIHQWPATLVQPVGSPLSLECTVEGTSNPNLYWYRQAAGRGLQLLFYSVGIGQISSEVPQNLSASRPQDRQFILSSKKLLLSDSGFYLCAWSTGLGNQPQHFGDGTRLSIL.

The chain couples TRBV7-9 to TRBJ2-3; TRBD2 matches 7 bases. The CDR3 loop spans 16 amino acids. The V gene end was trimmed by 5 bases and the J gene end by 2 bases; junction bases not matched to a gene: 10. CDR1 and CDR2 from the germline V gene are SEHNR and FQNEAQ (reference sequence). The DNA of the CDR3 is TGTGCCAGCAGCCGTTCAGCGGGAAGGCACACAGATACGCAGTATTTT. Its translation is CASSRSAGRHTDTQYF.

CDR3 in DNA: TGCAGCAAAGCGGACTACAATGAGCAGTTCTTC. This translates into CSKADYNEQFF. The gene calls are TRBV20-1 and TRBJ2-1; perhaps TRBD2 as D (5 bases). CDR1 DFQATT and CDR2 SNEGSKA come from the germline V gene (reference sequence). This CDR3 is 11 amino acids long.

The CDR3 is CASSPGPSTDTQYF. In DNA form, the CDR3 reads TGTGCCAGCAGTCCGGGACCCAGCACAGATACGCAGTATTTT. The rearrangement links TRBV2 to TRBJ2-3, with D tentatively TRBD1 or TRBD2 (5 bases each). V was trimmed by 5 bases and J by 0 bases, leaving 9 bases between them. This CDR3 is built from 14 residues. The germline gives CDR1 SNHLY, CDR2 FYNNEI.

The chain joins TRBV27 to TRBJ1-5; D unclear. The CDR3 runs to 14 residues. Germline V gene lookup returns CDR1 MNHEY and CDR2 SMNVEV (reference sequence). The ends were cut back, 5 bases at V and 4 bases at J, with 12 bases in the middle. The CDR3 DNA sequence: TGTGCCAGCAGTACATCGGAGAGAAATCAGCCCCAGCATTTT. Residues: CASSTSERNQPQHF.

Concerning this clone: Other DNA sequences of this sample code for an identical CDR3. The CDR3 is CASSFTGNTEAFF. CDR3 coding DNA: TGTGCCAGCAGCTTTACAGGGAACACTGAAGCTTTCTTT. The chain joins TRBV7-2 to TRBJ1-1; tentatively, D is TRBD1 (5 bases). Germline CDR1 and CDR2: SGHTA and FQGNSA. V was clipped by 3 bases and J by 1 base, with 6 bases between them. The CDR3 consists of 13 residues.

The gene calls are TRBV7-9 and TRBJ1-2, with D possibly TRBD1 on 5 matching bases. Germline loops: CDR1 SEHNR, CDR2 FQNEAQ (reference sequence). V was pared by 3 bases and J by 7 bases, with 12 bases between. This CDR3 has 13 residues. In nucleotides, the CDR3 is TGTGCCAGCAGCTTCAGGGACGGGACTGGCTACACCTTC. Residues: CASSFRDGTGYTF.

This rearrangement joins TRBV7-9 to TRBJ2-7, with TRBD1 identical over 11 bases. Looked up from germline, CDR1 is SEHNR and CDR2 is FQNEAQ (reference sequence). Unmatched junction bases numbered 4, after V lost 5 bases and J lost 4 bases. This CDR3 region has 14 residues. CDR3 bases: TGTGCCAGCAGCAGGACAGGGGGCTCTTACGAGCAGTACTTC. It is translated as CASSRTGGSYEQYF.

The chain employs TRBV29-1 and TRBJ2-3, with 7 positions matching TRBD1. The V gene end was trimmed by 6 bases and the J gene end by 2 bases; junction bases not matched to a gene: 8. CDR1 and CDR2 from the germline V gene are SQVTM and ANQGSEA. The CDR3 runs 14 residues. The CDR3 loop is CSVRQGSPTDTQYF. In nucleotides, the CDR3 is TGCAGCGTCCGACAGGGATCCCCCACAGATACGCAGTATTTT.

The rearrangement joins TRBV2 to TRBJ2-4, with D tentatively TRBD2 (6 bases). The CDR3 length is 16 residues. In germline, CDR1 is SNHLY, CDR2 FYNNEI. V was cut by 3 bases and J by 8 bases, with 20 bases left in between. The DNA of the CDR3 is TGTGCCAGCAGTGACCCGGGATGGGGGGTGATGGACATTCAGTACTTC. Translating gives CASSDPGWGVMDIQYF.

The J gene is TRBJ2-6, the V gene TRBV5-1; no reliable D call. The CDR3 covers 15 residues. Germline lookup yields CDR1 SGHRS and CDR2 YFSETQ. Deletions cut 0 bases from V and 3 bases from J, with 7 bases between. CDR3 nucleotide sequence: TGCGCCAGCAGCTTGGTGACGGGTGGGGCCAACGTCCTGACTTTC. It encodes CASSLVTGGANVLTF. The whole variable domain, remainder taken from reference TRBV5-1 and TRBJ2-6, is KAGVTQTPRYLIKTRGQQVTLSCSPISGHRSVSWYQQTPGQGLQFLFEYFSETQRNKGNFPGRFSGRQFSNSRSEMNVSTLELGDSALYLCASSLVTGGANVLTFGAGSRLTVL.

The chain couples TRBV7-2 to TRBJ2-7; D not certain. This CDR3 contains 13 residues. CDR1 SGHTA and CDR2 FQGNSA come from the germline V gene. Trimming cost V 0 bases and J 2 bases, with 5 bases left between them. CDR3 nucleotide sequence: TGTGCCAGCAGCTTAGCGCTACCCTACGAGCAGTACTTC. Residues: CASSLALPYEQYF.

This chain connects TRBV18 to TRBJ2-3; 10 bases are a match to TRBD2. Germline V lookup: CDR1 KGHSH, CDR2 LQKENI. This CDR3 comprises 17 residues. V gave up 3 bases and J gave up 4 bases; unmatched junction bases: 10. The DNA of the CDR3 is TGTGCCAGCTCACCTCCAGGGAAACTAGCGGGGCCAGATACGCAGTATTTT. Translation gives CASSPPGKLAGPDTQYF.

CDR3 residues: CASSGGTGWYF. The DNA of the CDR3 is TGTGCCAGCAGTGGAGGCACCGGGTGGTACTTC. This chain uses TRBV2 with TRBJ2-4, with D uncertain. Trimming removed 4 bases at V and 15 bases at J, with 13 bases between. Germline CDR1 and CDR2: SNHLY and FYNNEI. The CDR3 runs to 11 residues.

This CDR3 reads CASSERGLTGELFF. The CDR3 coding sequence is TGTGCCAGCAGTGAACGGGGGCTTACCGGGGAGCTGTTTTTT. The chain recombines TRBV2 with TRBJ2-2; D is possibly TRBD1 or TRBD2 (6 bases each). The CDR3 is 14 amino acids. Germline values: CDR1 SNHLY, CDR2 FYNNEI. V lost 2 bases and J lost 5, with 9 bases in between.

Notes on this clone: One end of the junction fails to match germline, which may point to a read error. This chain joins TRBV7-7 and TRBJ2-1, with 10 bases that match TRBD2. Germline V CDR1 and CDR2: SSHAT, FNYEAQ (reference sequence). The CDR3 sequence is 15 residues long. CDR3 sequence (DNA): TGTGCTAGCAGCTTTTCTAGTCTAGCGGGAGCCGTGCAGTTCTTC. Translation: CASSFSSLAGAVQFF.

The chain links TRBV2 to TRBJ1-2; TRBD1 matches 8 bases. The CDR3 loop spans 17 amino acids. Germline V CDR1 and CDR2: SNHLY, FYNNEI. V lost 5 bases to trimming and J lost 0 bases; unmatched junction nucleotides: 11. The CDR3 sequence: CASSRRQGMGTNYGYTF. CDR3 coding DNA: TGTGCCAGCAGTCGTCGACAGGGGATGGGTACTAACTATGGCTACACCTTC. Supplemented by reference TRBV2 and TRBJ1-2, the full variable domain reads EPEVTQTPSHQVTQMGQEVILRCVPISNHLYFYWYRQILGQKVEFLVSFYNNEISEKSEIFDDQFSVERPDGSNFTLKIRSTKLEDSAMYFCASSRRQGMGTNYGYTFGSGTRLTVV.

The rearrangement uses TRBV29-1 and TRBJ1-2; the D is unclear. Germline V CDR1 and CDR2: SQVTM, ANQGSEA. This CDR3 is built from 16 residues. V was shortened by 3 bases and J by 4 bases, with 21 bases between the two germline ends. CDR3 DNA sequence: TGCAGCGTTGACCGCGGGTCACCAGGAAGGGTCTATGGCTACACCTTC. Translation gives CSVDRGSPGRVYGYTF.

The rearrangement joins TRBV7-6 to TRBJ2-5; D unclear. The germline gives CDR1 SGHVS, CDR2 FNYEAQ. Trimming cost V 4 bases and J 0 bases, with 6 bases left between them. The CDR3 spans 13 residues. CDR3 loop: CASSSRYQETQYF. In DNA, the CDR3 is TGTGCCAGCAGCTCCCGATACCAAGAGACCCAGTACTTC.

The V and J genes are TRBV30 and TRBJ1-2, with 9 bases that match TRBD1. CDR1 is GTSNPN, CDR2 SVGIG, per germline (reference sequence). J gave up 6 bases and V 0 bases, and 8 bases lay outside the gene matches. The CDR3 is 15 residues long. The CDR3 reads CAWSVLGTGRHGYTF. The CDR3 nucleotides read TGTGCCTGGAGTGTATTGGGGACAGGGCGCCATGGCTACACCTTC.

The rearrangement uses TRBV6-5 and TRBJ2-7; 9 bases line up with TRBD2. Germline-derived CDR1 and CDR2 are MNHEY and SVGAGI. After removal of 1 base from V and 3 bases from J, the junction contained 4 bases not matched to a gene. CDR3 length: 15 residues. The CDR3 DNA follows: TGTGCCAGCAGTTACTACGCGGGAGGGGTCTACGAGCAGTACTTC. It is translated as CASSYYAGGVYEQYF.

V gene TRBV5-6 combines with J gene TRBJ2-7; tentative D call: TRBD1 (5 bases). CDR3 size: 13 residues. CDR1 and CDR2 (germline): SGHDT, YYEEEE. Trimming pared 7 bases from V and 3 bases from J, leaving 14 bases between. The CDR3 loop reads CASALGAFYEQYF. The CDR3 DNA is TGTGCCAGCGCCCTTGGGGCTTTCTACGAGCAGTACTTC.